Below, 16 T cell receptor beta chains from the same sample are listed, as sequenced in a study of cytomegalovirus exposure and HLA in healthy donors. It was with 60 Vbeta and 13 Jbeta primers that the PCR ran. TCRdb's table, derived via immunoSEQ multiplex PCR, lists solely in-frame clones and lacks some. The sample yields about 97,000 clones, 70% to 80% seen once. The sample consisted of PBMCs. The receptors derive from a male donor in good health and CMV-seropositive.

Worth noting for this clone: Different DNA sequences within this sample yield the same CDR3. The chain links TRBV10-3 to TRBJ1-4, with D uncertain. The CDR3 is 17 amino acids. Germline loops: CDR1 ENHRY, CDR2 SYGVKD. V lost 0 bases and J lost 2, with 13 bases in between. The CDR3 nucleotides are TGTGCCATCAGTGAGTCGGCAGGAGGAAGTACTAATGAAAAACTGTTTTTT. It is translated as CAISESAGGSTNEKLFF.

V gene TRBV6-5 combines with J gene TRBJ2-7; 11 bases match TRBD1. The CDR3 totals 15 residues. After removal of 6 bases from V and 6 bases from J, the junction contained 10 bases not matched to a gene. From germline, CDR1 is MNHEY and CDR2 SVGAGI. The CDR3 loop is CASSRSRTGGREQYF. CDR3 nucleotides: TGTGCCAGCAGCAGATCTCGGACAGGGGGCCGCGAGCAGTACTTC.

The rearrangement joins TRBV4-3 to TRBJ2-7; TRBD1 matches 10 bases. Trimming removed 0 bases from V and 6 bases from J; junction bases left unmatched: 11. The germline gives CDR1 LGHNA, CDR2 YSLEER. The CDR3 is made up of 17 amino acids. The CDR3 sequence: CASSQDLMGQGMSEQYF. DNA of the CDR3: TGCGCCAGCAGCCAAGATTTGATGGGACAGGGGATGAGCGAGCAGTACTTC.

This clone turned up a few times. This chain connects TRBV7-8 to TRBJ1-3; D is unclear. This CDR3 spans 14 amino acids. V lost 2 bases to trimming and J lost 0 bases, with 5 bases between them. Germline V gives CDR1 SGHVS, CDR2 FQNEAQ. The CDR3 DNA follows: TGTGCCAGCAGCTTAACATCCTCTGGAAACACCATATATTTT. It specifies CASSLTSSGNTIYF.

The CDR3 spells CASSVAAGTYEQYF. As DNA, the CDR3 is TGTGCCAGCAGCGTAGCAGCGGGAACCTACGAGCAGTACTTC. The genes are TRBV9 and TRBJ2-5; 7 positions agree with TRBD2. The end of the DNA is better explained by TRBJ2-7, so the J call may be wrong. Germline loops: CDR1 SGDLS, CDR2 YYNGEE. This CDR3 is built from 14 residues.

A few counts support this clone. The CDR3 sequence is CASSLDSGRNTQYF. In DNA form, the CDR3 reads TGTGCCAGCAGCTTAGATAGCGGGAGAAATACGCAGTATTTT. This rearrangement joins TRBV7-2 to TRBJ2-3; TRBD2 matches 9 bases. Germline V gives CDR1 SGHTA, CDR2 FQGNSA. V shed 1 base and J 7 bases; nucleotides not matched to a gene: 3. The CDR3 extends over 14 amino acids.

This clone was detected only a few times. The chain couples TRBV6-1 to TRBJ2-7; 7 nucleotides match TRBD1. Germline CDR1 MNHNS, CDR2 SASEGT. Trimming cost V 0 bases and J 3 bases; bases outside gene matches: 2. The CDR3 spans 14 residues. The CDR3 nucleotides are TGTGCCAGCAGTGAAGCAGGGGGCGGCTACGAGCAGTACTTC. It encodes CASSEAGGGYEQYF.

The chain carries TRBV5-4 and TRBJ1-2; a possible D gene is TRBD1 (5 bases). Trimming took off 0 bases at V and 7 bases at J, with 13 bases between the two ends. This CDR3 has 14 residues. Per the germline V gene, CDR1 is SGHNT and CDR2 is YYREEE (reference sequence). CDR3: CASSLGGGGRGYTF. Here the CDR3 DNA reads TGTGCCAGCAGCTTGGGTGGGGGGGGTCGTGGCTACACCTTC.

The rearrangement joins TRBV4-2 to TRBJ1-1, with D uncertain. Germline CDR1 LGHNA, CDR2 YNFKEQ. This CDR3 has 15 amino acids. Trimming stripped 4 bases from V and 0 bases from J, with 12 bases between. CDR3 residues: CASSPRLNLNTEAFF. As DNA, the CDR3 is TGTGCCAGCAGCCCTAGACTAAACCTGAACACTGAAGCTTTCTTT.

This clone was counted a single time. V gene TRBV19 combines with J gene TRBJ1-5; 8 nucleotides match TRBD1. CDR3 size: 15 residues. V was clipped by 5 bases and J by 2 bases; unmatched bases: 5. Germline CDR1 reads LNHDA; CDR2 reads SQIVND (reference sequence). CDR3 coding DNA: TGTGCCAGTAGTTCTCAGGGGGCCGGCAATCAGCCCCAGCATTTT. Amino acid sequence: CASSSQGAGNQPQHF.

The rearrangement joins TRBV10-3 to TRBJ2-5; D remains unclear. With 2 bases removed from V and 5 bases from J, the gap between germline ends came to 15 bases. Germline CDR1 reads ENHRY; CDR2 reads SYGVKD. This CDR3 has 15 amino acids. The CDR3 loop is CAISEKQQPMETQYF. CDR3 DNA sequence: TGTGCCATCAGTGAGAAACAGCAGCCAATGGAGACCCAGTACTTC.

The CDR3 DNA follows: TGTGCCACTCGACAGGGGAACACCGGGGAGCTGTTTTTT. Translated, it gives CATRQGNTGELFF. The rearrangement uses TRBV19 and TRBJ2-2; TRBD1 aligns across 7 bases. CDR1 LNHDA and CDR2 SQIVND come from the germline V gene (reference sequence). The J segment lost 1 base and the V segment lost 10 bases, leaving 3 bases of the junction unmatched. The CDR3 is made up of 13 amino acids.

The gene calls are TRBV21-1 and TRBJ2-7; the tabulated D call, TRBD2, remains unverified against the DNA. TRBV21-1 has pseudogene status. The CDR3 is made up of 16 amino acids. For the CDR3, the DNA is TGTGCCAGCAGCAAAGGAGGCGGGAGCGTAATAGACGAGCAGTACTTC. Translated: CASSKGGGSVIDEQYF.

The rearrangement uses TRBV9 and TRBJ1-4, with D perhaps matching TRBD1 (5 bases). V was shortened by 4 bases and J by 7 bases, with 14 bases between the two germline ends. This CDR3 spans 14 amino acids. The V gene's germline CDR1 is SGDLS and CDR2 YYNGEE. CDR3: CASSPGEGREKLFF. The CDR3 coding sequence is TGTGCCAGCAGCCCGGGAGAGGGGCGTGAAAAACTGTTTTTT.

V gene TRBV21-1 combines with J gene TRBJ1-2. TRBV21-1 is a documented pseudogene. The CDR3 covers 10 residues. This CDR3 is CASRGSGYTF. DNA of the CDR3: TGTGCCAGCAGGGGGAGTGGCTACACCTTC.

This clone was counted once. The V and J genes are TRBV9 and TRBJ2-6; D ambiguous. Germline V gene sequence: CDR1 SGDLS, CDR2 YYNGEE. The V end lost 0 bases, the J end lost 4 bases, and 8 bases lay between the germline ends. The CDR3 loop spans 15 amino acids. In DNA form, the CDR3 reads TGTGCCAGCAGCGTAGGTCTCCCGGGGGCCAACGTCCTGACTTTC. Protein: CASSVGLPGANVLTF.